This entry concerns a single TCR beta chain. As yet, its antigen is unknown. The data originate from a study of shared clonotypes between healthy human individuals. As for the study in general: In total, the donors were two women and a few men aged 18 to 49.

Broader study findings: A reduction in generation probabilities was seen for non-shared clonotypes relative to those shared by all four donors. As a rule, naive subsets had a larger estimated richness than memory subsets.

Clones were sequenced by immunoSEQ multiplex PCR, and TCRdb holds only the in-frame ones, with some missing. The sample has some 2,000,000 clones, around 95% seen once. Naive CD4+ cells were CD45RA-selected; the remaining cells were memory. The receptor comes from a young man in good health. Material for sequencing was naive CD4+ T cells sorted from blood. Subset given: CD45RA+ positively selected.

In DNA form, the CDR3 reads TGTGCCAGCAGCCCGTTGACAGGCAGCTCCTACAATGAGCAGTTCTTC. Translation gives CASSPLTGSSYNEQFF. The genes are TRBV11-2 and TRBJ2-1; perhaps TRBD1 as D (6 bases). V lost 5 bases and J 0 bases, leaving 14 bases between the germline ends. The CDR3 runs 16 residues. The germline V gene has CDR1 SGHAT and CDR2 FQNNGV.